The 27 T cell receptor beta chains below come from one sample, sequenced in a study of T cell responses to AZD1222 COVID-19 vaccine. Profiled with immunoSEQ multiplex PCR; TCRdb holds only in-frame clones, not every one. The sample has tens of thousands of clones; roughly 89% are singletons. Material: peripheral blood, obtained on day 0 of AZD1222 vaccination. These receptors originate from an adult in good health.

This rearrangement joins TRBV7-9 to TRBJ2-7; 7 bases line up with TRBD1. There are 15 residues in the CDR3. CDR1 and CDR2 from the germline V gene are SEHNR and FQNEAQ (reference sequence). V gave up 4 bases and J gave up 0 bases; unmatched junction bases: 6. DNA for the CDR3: TGTGCCAGCAGCTCAGAGTGGGACAGCTCCTACGAGCAGTACTTC. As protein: CASSSEWDSSYEQYF. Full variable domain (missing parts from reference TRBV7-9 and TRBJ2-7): DTGVSQNPRHKITKRGQNVTFRCDPISEHNRLYWYRQTLGQGPEFLTYFQNEAQLEKSRLLSDRFSAERPKGSFSTLEIQRTEQGDSAMYLCASSSEWDSSYEQYFGPGTRLTVT.

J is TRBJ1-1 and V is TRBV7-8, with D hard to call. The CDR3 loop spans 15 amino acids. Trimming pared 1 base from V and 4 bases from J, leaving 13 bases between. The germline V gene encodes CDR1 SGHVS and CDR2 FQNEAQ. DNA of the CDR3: TGTGCCAGCAGCTTAGTCGCTCACGGTGGCACTGAAGCTTTCTTT. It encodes CASSLVAHGGTEAFF.

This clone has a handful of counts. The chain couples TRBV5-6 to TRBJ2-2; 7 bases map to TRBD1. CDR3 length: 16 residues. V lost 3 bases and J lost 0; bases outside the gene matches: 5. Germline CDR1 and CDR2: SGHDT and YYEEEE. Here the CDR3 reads CASSSDRAANTGELFF. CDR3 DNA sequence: TGTGCCAGCAGCTCTGACAGGGCTGCGAACACCGGGGAGCTGTTTTTT.

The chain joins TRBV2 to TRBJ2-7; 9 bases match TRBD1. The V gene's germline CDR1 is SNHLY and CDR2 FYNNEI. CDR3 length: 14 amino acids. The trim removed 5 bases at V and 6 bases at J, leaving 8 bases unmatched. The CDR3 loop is CASSTRDRVSEQYF. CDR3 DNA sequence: TGTGCCAGCAGTACCCGGGACAGGGTAAGCGAGCAGTACTTC.

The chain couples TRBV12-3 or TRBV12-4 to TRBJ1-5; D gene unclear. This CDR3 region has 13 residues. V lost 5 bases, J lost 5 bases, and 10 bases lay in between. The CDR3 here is CASSTDIDQPQHF. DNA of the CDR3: TGTGCCAGCAGTACCGACATCGATCAGCCCCAGCATTTT.

The CDR3 loop reads CASSKSGGTEAFF. For the CDR3, the DNA is TGCGCCAGCAGCAAGTCAGGGGGCACTGAAGCTTTCTTT. V and J are TRBV5-1 and TRBJ1-1; TRBD1 agrees at 7 bases. The CDR3 is 13 amino acids. In germline, CDR1 is SGHRS, CDR2 YFSETQ. The V and J ends lost 4 bases and 4 bases, in that order; junction bases with no gene match: 4.

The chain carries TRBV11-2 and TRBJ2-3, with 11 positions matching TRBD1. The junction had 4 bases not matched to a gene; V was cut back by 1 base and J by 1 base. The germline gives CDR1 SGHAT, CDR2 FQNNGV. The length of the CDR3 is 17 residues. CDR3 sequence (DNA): TGTGCCAGCAGCTTAGGGACAGGGGGCAGAGGCACAGATACGCAGTATTTT. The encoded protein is CASSLGTGGRGTDTQYF.

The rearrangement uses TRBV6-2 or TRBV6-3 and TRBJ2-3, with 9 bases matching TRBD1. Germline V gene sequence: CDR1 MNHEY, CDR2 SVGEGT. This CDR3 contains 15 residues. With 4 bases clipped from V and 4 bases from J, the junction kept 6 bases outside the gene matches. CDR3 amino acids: CASSSGQGVADTQYF. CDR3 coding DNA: TGTGCCAGCAGTTCGGGACAGGGTGTAGCAGATACGCAGTATTTT.

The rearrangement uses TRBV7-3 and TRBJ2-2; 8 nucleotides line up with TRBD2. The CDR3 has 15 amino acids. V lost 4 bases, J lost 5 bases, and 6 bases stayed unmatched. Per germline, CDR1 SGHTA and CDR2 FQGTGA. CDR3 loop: CASSSTGTSTGELFF. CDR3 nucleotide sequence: TGTGCCAGCAGCTCAACAGGGACTAGTACCGGGGAGCTGTTTTTT.

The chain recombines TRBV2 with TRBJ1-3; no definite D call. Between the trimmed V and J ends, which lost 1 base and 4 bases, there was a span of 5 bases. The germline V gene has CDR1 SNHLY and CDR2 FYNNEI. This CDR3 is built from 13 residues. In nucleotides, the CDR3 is TGTGCCAGCAGTGAAGTTCTAGGAAACACCATATATTTT. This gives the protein CASSEVLGNTIYF.

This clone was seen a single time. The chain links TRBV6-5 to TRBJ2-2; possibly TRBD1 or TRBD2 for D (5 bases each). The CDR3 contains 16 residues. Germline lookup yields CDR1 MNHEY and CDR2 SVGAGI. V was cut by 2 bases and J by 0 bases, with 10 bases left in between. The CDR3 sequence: CASSYGGWANTGELFF. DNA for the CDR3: TGTGCCAGCAGTTACGGGGGTTGGGCGAACACCGGGGAGCTGTTTTTT.

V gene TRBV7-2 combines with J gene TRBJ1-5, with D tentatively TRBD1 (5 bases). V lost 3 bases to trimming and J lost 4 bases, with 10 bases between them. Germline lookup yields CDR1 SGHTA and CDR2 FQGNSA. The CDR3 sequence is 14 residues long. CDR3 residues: CASSLQGWNQPQHF. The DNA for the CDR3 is TGTGCCAGCAGCTTGCAGGGTTGGAATCAGCCCCAGCATTTT.

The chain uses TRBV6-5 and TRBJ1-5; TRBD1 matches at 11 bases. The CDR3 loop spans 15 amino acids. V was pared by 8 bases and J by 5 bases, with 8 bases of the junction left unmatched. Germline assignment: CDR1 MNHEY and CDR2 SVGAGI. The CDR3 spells CASGRTGGYDQPQHF. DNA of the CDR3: TGTGCCAGCGGTAGGACAGGGGGCTATGATCAGCCCCAGCATTTT.

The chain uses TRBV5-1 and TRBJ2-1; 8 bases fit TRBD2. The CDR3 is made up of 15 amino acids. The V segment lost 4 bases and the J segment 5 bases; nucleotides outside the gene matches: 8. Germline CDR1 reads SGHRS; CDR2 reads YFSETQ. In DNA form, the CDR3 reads TGCGCCAGCAGCCAGCGGGGGCTAAGGGACAATGAGCAGTTCTTC. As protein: CASSQRGLRDNEQFF. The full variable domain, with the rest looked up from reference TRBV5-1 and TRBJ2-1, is KAGVTQTPRYLIKTRGQQVTLSCSPISGHRSVSWYQQTPGQGLQFLFEYFSETQRNKGNFPGRFSGRQFSNSRSEMNVSTLELGDSALYLCASSQRGLRDNEQFFGPGTRLTVL.

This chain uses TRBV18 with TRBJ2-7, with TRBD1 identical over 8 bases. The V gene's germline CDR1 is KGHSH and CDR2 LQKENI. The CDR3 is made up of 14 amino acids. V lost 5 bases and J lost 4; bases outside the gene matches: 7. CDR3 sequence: CASSSGQDMYEQYF. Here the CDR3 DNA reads TGTGCCAGCTCATCGGGACAGGATATGTACGAGCAGTACTTC.

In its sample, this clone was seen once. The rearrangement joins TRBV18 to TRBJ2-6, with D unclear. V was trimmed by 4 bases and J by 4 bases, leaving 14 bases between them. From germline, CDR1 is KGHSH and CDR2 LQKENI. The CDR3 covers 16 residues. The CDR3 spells CASSLTPPRGANVLTF. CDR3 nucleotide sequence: TGTGCCAGCTCACTCACGCCCCCCCGGGGGGCCAACGTCCTGACTTTC.

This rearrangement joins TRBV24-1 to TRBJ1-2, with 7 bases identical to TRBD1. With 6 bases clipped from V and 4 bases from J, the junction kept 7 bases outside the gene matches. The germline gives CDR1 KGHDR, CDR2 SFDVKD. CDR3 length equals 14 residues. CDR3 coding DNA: TGTGCCACCAGTCCCTCCGACAGGGCCTATGGCTACACCTTC. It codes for CATSPSDRAYGYTF.

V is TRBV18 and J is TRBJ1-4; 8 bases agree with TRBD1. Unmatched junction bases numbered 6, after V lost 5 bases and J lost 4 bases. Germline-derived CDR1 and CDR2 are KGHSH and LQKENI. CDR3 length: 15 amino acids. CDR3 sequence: CASSSDRGNNEKLFF. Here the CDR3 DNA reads TGTGCCAGCTCAAGCGACAGGGGCAATAATGAAAAACTGTTTTTT.

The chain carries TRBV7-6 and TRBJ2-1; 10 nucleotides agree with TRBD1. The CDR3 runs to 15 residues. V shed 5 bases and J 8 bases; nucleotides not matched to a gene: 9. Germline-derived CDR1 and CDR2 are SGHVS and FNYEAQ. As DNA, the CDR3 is TGTGCCAGCAGCCGATCGACAGGGGGCGAGGATGAGCAGTTCTTC. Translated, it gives CASSRSTGGEDEQFF. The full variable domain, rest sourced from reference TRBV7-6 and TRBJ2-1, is GAGVSQSPRYKVTKRGQDVALRCDPISGHVSLYWYRQALGQGPEFLTYFNYEAQQDKSGLPNDRFSAERPEGSISTLTIQRTEQRDSAMYRCASSRSTGGEDEQFFGPGTRLTVL.

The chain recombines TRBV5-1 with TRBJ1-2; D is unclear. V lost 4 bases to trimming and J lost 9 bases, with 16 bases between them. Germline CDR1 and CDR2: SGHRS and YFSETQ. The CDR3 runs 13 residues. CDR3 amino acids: CASSLNSRYSYTF. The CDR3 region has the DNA TGCGCCAGCAGCCTAAACTCACGTTATAGCTACACCTTC.

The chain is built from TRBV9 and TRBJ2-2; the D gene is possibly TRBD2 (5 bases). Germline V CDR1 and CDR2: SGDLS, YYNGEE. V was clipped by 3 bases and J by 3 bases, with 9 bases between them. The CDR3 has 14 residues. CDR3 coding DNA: TGTGCCAGCAGCGGGCGGGCCGACACCGGGGAGCTGTTTTTT. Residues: CASSGRADTGELFF. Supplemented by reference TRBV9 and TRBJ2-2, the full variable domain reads DSGVTQTPKHLITATGQRVTLRCSPRSGDLSVYWYQQSLDQGLQFLIQYYNGEERAKGNILERFSAQQFPDLHSELNLSSLELGDSALYFCASSGRADTGELFFGEGSRLTVL.

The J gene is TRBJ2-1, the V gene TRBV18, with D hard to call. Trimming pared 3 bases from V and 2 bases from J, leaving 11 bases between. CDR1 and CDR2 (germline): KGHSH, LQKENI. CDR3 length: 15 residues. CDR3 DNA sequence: TGTGCCAGCTCACCCCCGGGCCTAGCCTACAATGAGCAGTTCTTC. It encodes CASSPPGLAYNEQFF.

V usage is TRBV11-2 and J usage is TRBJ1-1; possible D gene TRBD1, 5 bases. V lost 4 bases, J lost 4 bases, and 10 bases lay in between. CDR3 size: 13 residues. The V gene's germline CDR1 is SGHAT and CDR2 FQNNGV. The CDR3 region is CASSWDGRTEAFF. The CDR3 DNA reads TGTGCCAGCAGCTGGGACGGCCGCACTGAAGCTTTCTTT.

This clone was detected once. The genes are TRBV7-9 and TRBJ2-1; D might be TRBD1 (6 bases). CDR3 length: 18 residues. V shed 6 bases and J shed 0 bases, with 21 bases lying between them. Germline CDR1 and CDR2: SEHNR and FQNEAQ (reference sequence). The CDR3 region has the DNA TGTGCCAGCAGTCAGAACAAGGGACACCCGAGCTCCTACAATGAGCAGTTCTTC. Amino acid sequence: CASSQNKGHPSSYNEQFF.

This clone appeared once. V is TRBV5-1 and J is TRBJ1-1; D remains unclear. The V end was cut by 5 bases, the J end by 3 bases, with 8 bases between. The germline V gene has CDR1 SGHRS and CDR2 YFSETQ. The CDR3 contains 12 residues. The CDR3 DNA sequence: TGCGCCAGCAGTTATGGGGACACTGAAGCTTTCTTT. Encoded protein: CASSYGDTEAFF.

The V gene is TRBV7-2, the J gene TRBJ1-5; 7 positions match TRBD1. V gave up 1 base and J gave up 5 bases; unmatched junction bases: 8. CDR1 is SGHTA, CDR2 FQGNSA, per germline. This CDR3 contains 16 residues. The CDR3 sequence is CASSLGPGGTYQPQHF. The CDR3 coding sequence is TGTGCCAGCAGCTTAGGGCCAGGGGGAACGTATCAGCCCCAGCATTTT.

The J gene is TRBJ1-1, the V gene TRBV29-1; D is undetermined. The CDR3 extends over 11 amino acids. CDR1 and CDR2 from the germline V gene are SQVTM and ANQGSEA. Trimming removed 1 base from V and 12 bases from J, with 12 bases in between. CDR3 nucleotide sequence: TGCAGCGTTGAAGGGCGCCGCGGGACTTTCTTT. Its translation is CSVEGRRGTFF.